Below are 14 T cell receptor beta chains sequenced from a single sample in a study of T cell clonality in common variable immunodeficiency. General observations from the study: Reportedly, TCR beta sequences from common variable immunodeficiency showed fewer deletions and N-nucleotide insertions.

Only in-frame clones appear in the TCRdb table, and some are missing; sequencing was by immunoSEQ multiplex PCR. This sample comprises around 28,000 clones, none seen once only. Which antigens these TCRs recognize remains unknown. Material: peripheral blood mononuclear cells. All receptors come from a human donor with common variable immunodeficiency.

Notes on this clone: The CDR3 end falls 3 residues outside the read, so it is completed with the germline J gene. This chain joins TRBV19 and TRBJ2-2; TRBD2 might be the D (6 bases). Germline CDR1 LNHDA, CDR2 SQIVND (reference sequence). V was trimmed by 3 bases and J by 9 bases, leaving 17 bases between them. The CDR3 extends over 15 amino acids. This CDR3 is CASSIGDSNPRELFF. CDR3 DNA (partial): TGTGCCAGTAGTATTGGGGACTCGAATCCCAGGGAG. Supplemented by reference TRBV19 and TRBJ2-2, the full variable domain reads DGGITQSPKYLFRKEGQNVTLSCEQNLNHDAMYWYRQDPGQGLRLIYYSQIVNDFQKGDIAEGYSVSREKKESFPLTVTSAQKNPTAFYLCASSIGDSNPRELFFGEGSRLTVL.

This clone was observed a handful of times. The DNA ends 3 residues before the CDR3 does, and the rest of the CDR3 is filled in from the germline J gene. The V gene is TRBV6-1, the J gene TRBJ1-3; tentatively, D is TRBD1 (5 bases). The CDR3 runs 12 residues. Germline V lookup: CDR1 MNHNS, CDR2 SASEGT. With 2 bases removed from V and 9 bases from J, the gap between germline ends came to 8 bases. The DNA read from the CDR3 is TGTGCCAGCAGTGAAATAGGGGTCACC. Protein sequence: CASSEIGVT. The whole CDR3 is CASSEIGVTIYF.

This clone showed up just a few times. The read comes to an end 3 residues before the CDR3 does, leaving the germline J gene to fill in the end. The V and J genes are TRBV7-8 and TRBJ1-4; 7 nucleotides line up with TRBD1. The CDR3 length is 16 residues. V dropped 5 bases and J dropped 3; count of bases not matched to a gene: 9. The germline CDR1 and CDR2 sequences are SGHVS and FQNEAQ. This CDR3 is CASSPNHRGSNEKLFF. The covered CDR3 bases are TGTGCCAGCAGCCCGAATCACAGGGGATCTAATGAAAAA.

With regard to this clone: The CDR3 goes on 3 residues after the read ends, and that part is filled in from the germline J gene. This rearrangement joins TRBV6-1 to TRBJ2-7; 10 bases map to TRBD1. V shed 4 bases, J shed 6 bases, and the junction held 9 bases outside the gene matches. The CDR3 spans 15 residues. From germline, CDR1 is MNHNS and CDR2 SASEGT. The CDR3 DNA, read in part, is TGTGCCAGCAGTGTCCGGGACAGGGGCCTACTCGAG. Amino acid sequence: CASSVRDRGLLE. The CDR3 in its entirety is CASSVRDRGLLEQYF.

Points on this clone: The CDR3 end is not reached by the read, which stops 3 residues before it; the germline J gene fills it in. The chain carries TRBV19 and TRBJ1-1, with 7 bases identical to TRBD1. The junction had 9 bases not matched to a gene; V was cut back by 3 bases and J by 5 bases. This CDR3 region has 15 residues. Germline V CDR1 and CDR2: LNHDA, SQIVND (reference sequence). The covered CDR3 bases are TGTGCCAGTAGTATTCAGCAGGGGGACGGGACTGAA. It encodes CASSIQQGDGTE. The whole CDR3 is CASSIQQGDGTEAFF.

This clone was seen only a few times. The missing CDR3 end, 3 residues past where the read stops, is filled in from the germline J gene. This chain joins TRBV29-1 and TRBJ2-1; the D gene is possibly TRBD2 (7 bases). The V gene lost 7 bases and the J gene lost 5 bases, with 15 bases spanning the gap. CDR3 length: 13 amino acids. Germline CDR1 is SQVTM and CDR2 is ANQGSEA. This CDR3 reads CSAPGGHHNEQFF. The sequenced part of the CDR3 DNA is TGCAGCGCTCCGGGGGGACACCACAATGAG.

On this clone: From the germline J gene comes the end of the CDR3, since the read stops 3 residues before it. The V and J genes are TRBV5-1 and TRBJ1-2, with 7 bases that match TRBD1. Germline trimming cut 2 bases from V and 5 bases from J; bases unmatched to any gene: 3. Germline CDR1 is SGHRS and CDR2 is YFSETQ. The CDR3 contains 13 residues. Incomplete CDR3 DNA: TGCGCCAGCAGCTTAACAGGGGAATATGGC. It codes for CASSLTGEYG. The full CDR3 reads CASSLTGEYGYTF. The full variable domain, in which reference TRBV5-1 and TRBJ1-2 provide the parts outside the CDR3, is KAGVTQTPRYLIKTRGQQVTLSCSPISGHRSVSWYQQTPGQGLQFLFEYFSETQRNKGNFPGRFSGRQFSNSRSEMNVSTLELGDSALYLCASSLTGEYGYTFGSGTRLTVV.

With respect to this clone: The CDR3 is cut off 3 residues early in the read; its end comes from the germline J gene. The rearrangement links TRBV5-1 to TRBJ2-2; tentatively, D is TRBD1 (5 bases). The germline gives CDR1 SGHRS, CDR2 YFSETQ. The CDR3 is made up of 14 amino acids. V gave up 0 bases and J gave up 8 bases, with 11 bases separating them. CDR3 amino acids: CASSLVPGSGELFF. The covered CDR3 bases are TGCGCCAGCAGCTTGGTTCCAGGGTCAGGGGAG.

For this clone: The read gets to within 3 residues of the CDR3 end, and the germline J gene fills in the rest. The chain employs TRBV20-1 and TRBJ2-1; 9 bases agree with TRBD2. The length of the CDR3 is 15 residues. Unmatched junction bases numbered 11, after V lost 7 bases and J lost 4 bases. From germline, CDR1 is DFQATT and CDR2 SNEGSKA (reference sequence). CDR3 protein: CSGQRPAGGYNEQFF. CDR3 DNA (partial): TGCAGTGGGCAACGCCCGGCGGGGGGGTACAATGAG.

This clone was seen at least ten times. The missing CDR3 end, 3 residues past where the read stops, is filled in from the germline J gene. The V call is TRBV5-1, the J call TRBJ2-2; perhaps TRBD1 as D (6 bases). The CDR3 has 14 residues. The ends were cut back, 5 bases at V and 4 bases at J, with 12 bases in the middle. Germline V CDR1 and CDR2: SGHRS, YFSETQ. The CDR3 DNA, read in part, is TGCGCCAGCAGTTCCACAGGGTTCACCGGGGAG. Its protein is CASSSTGFTGE. From start to end, the CDR3 is CASSSTGFTGELFF.

Relative to its sample, this clone is medium-sized. The read ends 3 residues shy of where the CDR3 ends; the end is completed using the germline J gene. The gene calls are TRBV10-1 and TRBJ2-3, with 8 bases fitting TRBD2. The V and J ends lost 3 bases and 3 bases, in that order; junction bases with no gene match: 5. The germline V gene encodes CDR1 WNHNN and CDR2 SYGVQD (reference sequence). This CDR3 comprises 15 residues. The DNA read from the CDR3 is TGCGCCAGCAGTGACCCGGGACTAGGAACAGATACG. It codes for CASSDPGLGTDT. The whole CDR3 reads CASSDPGLGTDTQYF.

This clone showed up just a few times. Coverage ceases 3 residues before the CDR3 finishes, and the germline J gene fills in the end. This chain links TRBV6-2 or TRBV6-3 with TRBJ1-2; 7 nucleotides line up with TRBD1. V was pared by 2 bases and J by 6 bases, with 3 bases of the junction left unmatched. This CDR3 region has 13 residues. The germline gives CDR1 MNHEY, CDR2 SVGEGT. The sequenced part of the CDR3 DNA is TGTGCCAGCAGTTACACCAGGGGGAATGGC. Translated, it gives CASSYTRGNG. The full CDR3 protein reads CASSYTRGNGYTF.

This clone has at least ten counts. With the read ending 3 residues before the CDR3 end, the germline J gene is used to fill in that end. The chain combines TRBV2 with TRBJ2-5; D is possibly TRBD2 (5 bases). V was clipped by 4 bases and J by 7 bases, with 7 bases between them. The CDR3 is 11 amino acids. Germline-derived CDR1 and CDR2 are SNHLY and FYNNEI. The CDR3 here is CASSGAGTQYF. CDR3 bases read: TGTGCCAGCAGTGGGGCGGGGACC. Combining the CDR3 with reference TRBV2 and TRBJ2-5 gives the whole variable domain EPEVTQTPSHQVTQMGQEVILRCVPISNHLYFYWYRQILGQKVEFLVSFYNNEISEKSEIFDDQFSVERPDGSNFTLKIRSTKLEDSAMYFCASSGAGTQYFGPGTRLLVL.

Remarks on this clone: The read terminates 3 residues ahead of where the CDR3 ends, so the germline J gene completes it. The genes are TRBV7-9 and TRBJ2-1, with D maybe TRBD1 (6 bases). V was shortened by 4 bases and J by 3 bases, with 13 bases between the two germline ends. Germline CDR1 SEHNR, CDR2 FQNEAQ (reference sequence). There are 15 residues in the CDR3. CDR3 DNA, as far as it was read: TGTGCCAGCAGCTCGGCAGGGGATGACTACAATGAG. The encoded protein is CASSSAGDDYNE. The whole CDR3 protein is CASSSAGDDYNEQFF.